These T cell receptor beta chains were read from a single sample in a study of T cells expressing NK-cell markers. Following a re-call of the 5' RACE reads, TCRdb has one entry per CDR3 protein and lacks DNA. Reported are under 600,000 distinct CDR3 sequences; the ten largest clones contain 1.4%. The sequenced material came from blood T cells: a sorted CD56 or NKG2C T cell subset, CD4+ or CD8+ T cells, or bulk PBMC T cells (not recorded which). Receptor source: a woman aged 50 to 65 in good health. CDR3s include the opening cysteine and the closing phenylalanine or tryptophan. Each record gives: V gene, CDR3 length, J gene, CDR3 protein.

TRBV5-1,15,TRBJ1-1,CASSLKASSGTEAFF
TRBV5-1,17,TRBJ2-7,CASSLAKQSGRDYEQYF
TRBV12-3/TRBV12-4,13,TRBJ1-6,CASSGHPSSPLHF
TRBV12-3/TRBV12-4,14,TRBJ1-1,CASSLAPPGAEAFF
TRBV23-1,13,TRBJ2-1,CASSHRWINEQFF
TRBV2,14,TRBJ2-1,CATWRDETYNEQFF
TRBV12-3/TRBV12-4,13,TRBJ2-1,CASNRGYGNEQFF
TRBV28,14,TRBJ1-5,CASRGGRLNQPQHF
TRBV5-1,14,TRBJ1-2,CASSLGATLNGYTF
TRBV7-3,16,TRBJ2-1,CASSPRGGLTMGEQFF
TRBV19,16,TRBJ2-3,CASSLSGHARTDTQYF
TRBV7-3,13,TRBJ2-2,CASSPTRAGELFF
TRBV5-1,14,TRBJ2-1,CASSFSGQGGEQFF
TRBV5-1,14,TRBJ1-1,CASSTGTGGEYAFF
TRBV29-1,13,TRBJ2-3,CSVRGRITDTQYF
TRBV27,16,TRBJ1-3,CATRPAWNSSGNTIYF
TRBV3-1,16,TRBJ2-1,CASSLSPGLAGGQQFF
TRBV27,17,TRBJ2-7,CASRITGVSSLSYEQYF